Each of the 13 T cell receptor beta chains below was sequenced from the same sample in a study of CD8 T cells in Susac syndrome. With random hexamers, reverse transcription was performed on roughly 0.5 to 1 ug of RNA. TCRdb re-derived calls from the immunoSEQ multiplex PCR reads in MiXCR, one entry per CDR3 protein. Seen here are over 95,000 distinct CDR3 sequences, over 90% observed once, and the top ten hold 0.11% to 0.15%. Sequencing was performed on CD4+ T cells from PBMCs. The receptors derive from a human donor in good health.

The V call is TRBV2, the J call TRBJ2-7; D is undetermined. Trimming removed 2 bases at V and 2 bases at J, with 4 bases between. Looked up from germline, CDR1 is SNHLY and CDR2 is FYNNEI. The CDR3 spans 12 residues. Here the CDR3 reads CASSESPYEQYF. The CDR3 DNA follows: TGTGCCAGCAGTGAATCCCCCTACGAGCAGTACTTC.

The CDR3 DNA is TGTGCCAGCAGCTCCAATAGCGGGGGGCGGCCGAATGAGCAGTTCTTC. Its protein product is CASSSNSGGRPNEQFF. The chain links TRBV7-3 to TRBJ2-1; 10 nucleotides agree with TRBD2. The CDR3 loop spans 16 amino acids. The V segment lost 4 bases and the J segment 7 bases; nucleotides outside the gene matches: 10. Germline lookup yields CDR1 SGHTA and CDR2 FQGTGA. Filled out from reference TRBV7-3 and TRBJ2-1, the complete variable domain reads GAGVSQTPSNKVTEKGKYVELRCDPISGHTALYWYRQSLGQGPEFLIYFQGTGAADDSGLPNDRFFAVRPEGSVSTLKIQRTERGDSAVYLCASSSNSGGRPNEQFFGPGTRLTVL.

V usage is TRBV7-2 and J usage is TRBJ2-7, with D possibly TRBD1 on 6 matching bases. The CDR3 loop spans 14 amino acids. V was clipped by 7 bases and J by 2 bases, with 15 bases between them. The germline CDR1 and CDR2 sequences are SGHTA and FQGNSA. CDR3 protein: CASTSSTGTYEQYF. The CDR3 bases are TGTGCCAGCACCTCGTCCACAGGGACCTACGAGCAGTACTTC.

In its sample, this clonotype was seen once. The genes are TRBV20-1 and TRBJ1-3; perhaps TRBD1 as D (5 bases). Germline-derived CDR1 and CDR2 are DFQATT and SNEGSKA (reference sequence). V gave up 6 bases and J gave up 0 bases, with 18 bases separating them. The CDR3 has 16 amino acids. CDR3 amino acids: CSANTPGPGSGNTIYF. CDR3 DNA: TGCAGTGCAAACACCCCAGGGCCAGGCTCTGGAAACACCATATATTTT.

The chain employs TRBV7-8 and TRBJ2-1; no reliable D call. V gave up 5 bases and J gave up 8 bases, with 13 bases separating them. CDR1 is SGHVS and CDR2 is FQNEAQ in the germline V gene. This CDR3 has 13 amino acids. CDR3 residues: CASSPDVWDEQFF. The DNA of the CDR3 is TGTGCCAGCAGCCCGGACGTCTGGGATGAGCAGTTCTTC.

The chain is built from TRBV7-9 and TRBJ2-7; D remains ambiguous. This CDR3 has 14 amino acids. The germline V gene has CDR1 SEHNR and CDR2 FQNEAQ (reference sequence). Trimming shortened V by 3 bases and J by 3 bases, and 12 bases separated the two germline ends. CDR3 bases: TGTGCCAGCAGCTTGGGCCAGAACCACTACGAGCAGTACTTC. Residues: CASSLGQNHYEQYF.

V usage is TRBV4-2 and J usage is TRBJ2-5; D ambiguous. CDR1 and CDR2 (germline): LGHNA, YNFKEQ. Trimming left V 2 bases short and J 5 bases short, with 9 bases between. CDR3 length: 13 residues. CDR3 coding DNA: TGTGCCAGCAGCCAAACCTCTTCGGAGACCCAGTACTTC. It yields the protein CASSQTSSETQYF.

This rearrangement joins TRBV18 to TRBJ1-2; 9 nucleotides line up with TRBD1. CDR1 and CDR2 from the germline V gene are KGHSH and LQKENI. Trimming removed 0 bases from V and 4 bases from J; junction bases left unmatched: 3. The length of the CDR3 is 15 residues. This chain's CDR3 is CASSPPGQGSYGYTF. The CDR3 DNA follows: TGTGCCAGCTCACCACCGGGACAGGGAAGCTATGGCTACACCTTC.

The chain is built from TRBV6-5 and TRBJ1-1; 7 nucleotides line up with TRBD1. The CDR3 length is 13 residues. The ends lost 4 bases at V and 10 bases at J; junction bases unmatched: 9. Per the germline V gene, CDR1 is MNHEY and CDR2 is SVGAGI. CDR3 in DNA: TGTGCCAGCAGTTCCAACAGGGGTGCAGGAGCTTTCTTT. Amino acid sequence: CASSSNRGAGAFF.

CDR3 sequence: CASSQGQNTGELFF. For the CDR3, the DNA is TGCGCCAGCAGCCAAGGACAGAACACCGGGGAGCTGTTTTTT. The V and J genes are TRBV4-3 and TRBJ2-2, with D unresolved. V was cut by 1 base and J by 1 base, with 4 bases left in between. Germline V gives CDR1 LGHNA, CDR2 YSLEER. This CDR3 region has 14 residues.

V gene TRBV5-1 combines with J gene TRBJ1-1, with TRBD1 as a possible D gene (5 bases). Trimming shortened V by 4 bases and J by 1 base, and 14 bases separated the two germline ends. The germline V gene has CDR1 SGHRS and CDR2 YFSETQ. This CDR3 is built from 15 residues. The CDR3 DNA reads as TGCGCCAGCAGCCCCGGGACCTATTCGAACACTGAAGCTTTCTTT. It translates to CASSPGTYSNTEAFF.

The genes are TRBV4-3 and TRBJ1-1; D perhaps matches TRBD1 (5 bases). CDR1 and CDR2 from the germline V gene are LGHNA and YSLEER. V gave up 1 base and J gave up 2 bases, with 11 bases separating them. The CDR3 spans 15 residues. CDR3 bases: TGCGCCAGCAGCCAAGGGACAACCTTAAACACTGAAGCTTTCTTT. It is translated as CASSQGTTLNTEAFF.

V gene TRBV12-3 or TRBV12-4 combines with J gene TRBJ2-1, with 9 bases lining up with TRBD1. CDR3 length: 15 residues. The ends lost 6 bases at V and 5 bases at J; junction bases unmatched: 8. In DNA form, the CDR3 reads TGTGCCAGCAGCCGGACAGGGGAAGGGCACAATGAGCAGTTCTTC. It codes for CASSRTGEGHNEQFF.